This is a list of T cell receptor beta chains from one sample in a study of T cell responses to AZD1222 COVID-19 vaccine. Clones were sequenced by immunoSEQ multiplex PCR, and TCRdb holds only the in-frame ones, with some missing. The sample consists of 90,000 to 120,000 clones, about nine tenths of them appearing once. The material sequenced was peripheral blood, taken on day 0 of AZD1222 vaccination. All receptors derive from an adult in good health. CDR3s include the opening cysteine and the closing phenylalanine or tryptophan. The D gene is left open where the match is weak. For some rows the clone size is stated as once, few or many, or as a class when expanded; others skip it.

D	V	size	J	length	DNA	CDR3
TRBD1	TRBV6-1	NA	TRBJ1-5	17	TGTGCCAGCAGTGAATCGACCGGGACAGTATTTAATCAGCCCCAGCATTTT	CASSESTGTVFNQPQHF
NA	TRBV10-3	once	TRBJ1-1	13	TGTGCCATCAGGGGACTTTGGAACACTGAAGCTTTCTTT	CAIRGLWNTEAFF
TRBD1	TRBV25-1	NA	TRBJ2-3	16	TGTGCCAGCAGTGAATATGGGACAGCTAGCACAGATACGCAGTATTTT	CASSEYGTASTDTQYF
NA	TRBV11-2	NA	TRBJ2-7	14	TGTGCCAGCAGCCCCGGGGGCGTTAGGAGGGAGCAGTACTTC	CASSPGGVRREQYF
NA	TRBV7-8	NA	TRBJ1-4	17	TGTGCCAGCAGCTTTGAGAGGACCCCTGCAACTAATGAAAAACTGTTTTTT	CASSFERTPATNEKLFF
TRBD2	TRBV4-1	NA	TRBJ2-7	18	TGCGCCAGCAGCCCCGTGGTTGCCGGGACTAGCGGGGGATACGAGCAGTACTTC	CASSPVVAGTSGGYEQYF
TRBD2	TRBV10-3	few	TRBJ2-1	15	TGTGCCATCAGCCGAGAAGTAGCGGGAGGTTCCGAGCAGTTCTTC	CAISREVAGGSEQFF
TRBD1	TRBV15	NA	TRBJ1-2	14	TGTGCCACCAGCGGCCCGGACAGGTTTTATGGCTACACCTTC	CATSGPDRFYGYTF
TRBD1	TRBV12-3/TRBV12-4	few	TRBJ1-4	13	TGTGCCAGCACCGGGACAGGGAATGAAAAACTGTTTTTT	CASTGTGNEKLFF
NA	TRBV27	NA	TRBJ2-3	19	TGTGCCAGCAGTTCCCCCGCGACCCGGGACCCTACTAGCACAGATACGCAGTATTTT	CASSSPATRDPTSTDTQYF
NA	TRBV25-1	once	TRBJ2-1	16	TGTGCCAGCAGTAAGATGGGTATTGGCTCCTACAATGAGCAGTTCTTC	CASSKMGIGSYNEQFF
TRBD1	TRBV19	few	TRBJ2-6	15	TGTGCCAGTAGTCGGACAGGGAGTGGGGCCAACGTCCTGACTTTC	CASSRTGSGANVLTF
NA	TRBV7-9	NA	TRBJ1-1	13	TGTGCCAGCAGCTTTACAGTGAACACTGAAGCTTTCTTT	CASSFTVNTEAFF
TRBD1	TRBV5-1	NA	TRBJ1-5	16	TGCGCCAGCAGCTTGGCTCCGGGACAGCCTCATCAGCCCCAGCATTTT	CASSLAPGQPHQPQHF
NA	TRBV14	few	TRBJ1-1	16	TGTGCCAGCAGCCAAGTCTACTGGGGGGCTAAGACTGAAGCTTTCTTT	CASSQVYWGAKTEAFF
TRBD2	TRBV7-6	NA	TRBJ2-1	17	TGTGCCAGCAGCTTCCGGGGACTAGCGGGGGGGCAGGATGAGCAGTTCTTC	CASSFRGLAGGQDEQFF
NA	TRBV19	NA	TRBJ2-2	16	TGTGCCAGTCGACTAAAAACGGGGCTGAACACCGGGGAGCTGTTTTTT	CASRLKTGLNTGELFF
TRBD2	TRBV5-6	NA	TRBJ2-1	17	TGTGCCAGCAGCTTTCGGGTTTCTAGCGGCTCCTACAATGAGCAGTTCTTC	CASSFRVSSGSYNEQFF
NA	TRBV7-2	NA	TRBJ2-1	15	TGTGCCAGCAGCTTAGGTATAGGGATTGTAGATGAGCAGTTCTTC	CASSLGIGIVDEQFF
TRBD2	TRBV14	few	TRBJ2-7	15	TGTGCCAGCAGCCAGGTTAGCGGGGGTCCCCACGAGCAGTACTTC	CASSQVSGGPHEQYF
NA	TRBV7-6	NA	TRBJ1-1	16	TGTGCCAGCAGCTTAGGGGCCGGGGGTAGCAGCACTGAAGCTTTCTTT	CASSLGAGGSSTEAFF
NA	TRBV19	NA	TRBJ2-1	17	TGTGCCAGTAGCGGACAGGGACTAGCCGGCGGGAACAATGAGCAGTTCTTC	CASSGQGLAGGNNEQFF
NA	TRBV28	NA	TRBJ2-7	13	TGTGCCAGCTCCATCGACCGAGCCTACGAGCAGTACTTC	CASSIDRAYEQYF
NA	TRBV4-3	NA	TRBJ2-5	16	TGCGCCAGCAGCCAAGATCCCCTACAGGGTTGGGAGACCCAGTACTTC	CASSQDPLQGWETQYF
NA	TRBV5-8	NA	TRBJ2-6	15	TGTGCCAGCAGCCCCAGGATCTCTGGGGCCAACGTCCTGACTTTC	CASSPRISGANVLTF
NA	TRBV12-3/TRBV12-4	NA	TRBJ1-6	12	TGTGCCAGCAGTTTTCTCGGTTCACCCCTCCACTTT	CASSFLGSPLHF
NA	TRBV18	few	TRBJ2-3	12	TGTGCCAGCTCACTGGTCGCAGATACGCAGTATTTT	CASSLVADTQYF
TRBD1	TRBV6-5	NA	TRBJ2-3	15	TGTGCCAGCGCCCGCAGACAGGGTTCGGCTGATACGCAGTATTTT	CASARRQGSADTQYF
TRBD1	TRBV5-1	few	TRBJ1-4	17	TGCGCCAGCAGCACCGGAGGGCAGGGGGGCACTAATGAAAAACTGTTTTTT	CASSTGGQGGTNEKLFF
NA	TRBV24-1	NA	TRBJ2-7	15	TGTGCCACCAGTGCCCGCGGGACACCAACCTACGAGCAGTACTTC	CATSARGTPTYEQYF
NA	TRBV2	NA	TRBJ2-7	16	TGTGCCAGCAGTGTCACTAAGGGCGGAGCCTTCTACGAGCAGTACTTC	CASSVTKGGAFYEQYF
NA	TRBV10-3	NA	TRBJ1-6	18	TGTGCCATCAGTGATGGGGGTCGGGGCAGCTCCTATAATTCACCCCTCCACTTT	CAISDGGRGSSYNSPLHF
TRBD2	TRBV7-2	NA	TRBJ2-7	17	TGTGCCAGCAGCTTCATTACTAGCGGGGGGAAGCATACGGAGCAGTACTTC	CASSFITSGGKHTEQYF
TRBD1	TRBV15	NA	TRBJ1-2	18	TGTGCCACCAGCAGAGGTTACGAACAGGGGGATGGGCGCTATGGCTACACCTTC	CATSRGYEQGDGRYGYTF
NA	TRBV7-9	NA	TRBJ1-5	19	TGTGCCAGCAGCTTCGAGCTTCAGAAGGGAACCCTTAGCAATCAGCCCCAGCATTTT	CASSFELQKGTLSNQPQHF
NA	TRBV30	once	TRBJ1-2	16	TGTGCCTGGAGTGTGGATTCGGCAGAAAAATACTATGGCTACACCTTC	CAWSVDSAEKYYGYTF
NA	TRBV7-2	NA	TRBJ2-3	15	TGTGCCAGCACCCTAGGACAGCTGCTCACAGATACGCAGTATTTT	CASTLGQLLTDTQYF
TRBD2	TRBV6-5	NA	TRBJ2-5	15	TGTGCCAGCAGTTCACCCGGGACTAGCCGTGGGACCCAGTACTTC	CASSSPGTSRGTQYF
NA	TRBV2	NA	TRBJ1-6	13	TGTGCCATCCGGGGGGGTGTGGGTTCACCCCTCCACTTT	CAIRGGVGSPLHF
TRBD2	TRBV6-4	NA	TRBJ2-1	15	TGTGCCAGCAGCGAAGCGGGGGGCTCCTACAATGAGCAGTTCTTC	CASSEAGGSYNEQFF
TRBD1	TRBV19	NA	TRBJ1-1	14	TGTGCCAGTAGTACAGGACAGGGACTCACTGAAGCTTTCTTT	CASSTGQGLTEAFF
NA	TRBV6-1	NA	TRBJ2-3	13	TGTGCCAGCAGTGAGGTCCCTTCTAGGACGCAGTATTTT	CASSEVPSRTQYF
NA	TRBV18	NA	TRBJ1-3	17	TGTGCCAGCTCACCACAGCAGGGACGGGCCTCTGGAAACACCATATATTTT	CASSPQQGRASGNTIYF
NA	TRBV28	once	TRBJ1-1	11	TGTGCCAGCAGGGGACGCCCTGAAGCTTTCTTT	CASRGRPEAFF
NA	TRBV6-2/TRBV6-3	NA	TRBJ2-7	16	TGTGCCAGCAGTTCAGCGACAGCTGCCCCTTCCTACGAGCAGTACTTC	CASSSATAAPSYEQYF
NA	TRBV6-2/TRBV6-3	NA	TRBJ1-5	14	TGTGCCAGCAGTTACACATTGGGCAATCAGCCCCAGCATTTT	CASSYTLGNQPQHF
NA	TRBV24-1	NA	TRBJ2-7	12	TGTGCCACCAGTGATTTCGGAGTAGAGCAGTACTTC	CATSDFGVEQYF
TRBD2	TRBV4-2	few	TRBJ2-1	15	TGTGCCAGCAGCCAAGATCCTAGCGGGAGCGATGAGCAGTTCTTC	CASSQDPSGSDEQFF
NA	TRBV6-5	NA	TRBJ1-1	14	TGTGCCAGCAGTCAGCGTTACATGAACACTGAAGCTTTCTTT	CASSQRYMNTEAFF
TRBD2	TRBV19	once	TRBJ2-7	14	TGTGCCAGTAGTCTCGTAGCGGGGGGCTACGAGCAGTACTTC	CASSLVAGGYEQYF
NA	TRBV30	NA	TRBJ1-4	11	TGTGCCTGGAGTGTAATGGAAAAACTGTTTTTT	CAWSVMEKLFF
NA	TRBV9	NA	TRBJ1-1	15	TGTGCCAGCAGCGTAGGAATCGGCGAGAACACTGAAGCTTTCTTT	CASSVGIGENTEAFF
NA	TRBV7-2	few	TRBJ1-2	14	TGTGCCAGCAGCTCCCCTCCCGAGAACTATGGCTACACCTTC	CASSSPPENYGYTF